This TCR beta chain was identified during a study of T cell responses to AZD1222 COVID-19 vaccine. Looked up from germline, CDR1 is SGDLS and CDR2 is YYNGEE. The CDR3 is 13 amino acids. With 3 bases removed from V and 8 bases from J, the gap between germline ends came to 12 bases. Here immunoSEQ multiplex PCR was the method, and the copy in TCRdb shows in-frame clones only, minus some. The table includes some 150,000 clones, 90% detected once. The sample here was peripheral blood, taken on day 0 of AZD1222 vaccination. This clonotype originated in an adult in good health. The V call is TRBV9, the J call TRBJ2-1; unclear D gene. The CDR3 region is CASSAIGEDEQFF. The DNA of the CDR3 is TGTGCCAGCAGCGCTATAGGAGAGGATGAGCAGTTCTTC. The full variable domain, completed using reference TRBV9 and TRBJ2-1, is DSGVTQTPKHLITATGQRVTLRCSPRSGDLSVYWYQQSLDQGLQFLIQYYNGEERAKGNILERFSAQQFPDLHSELNLSSLELGDSALYFCASSAIGEDEQFFGPGTRLTVL.